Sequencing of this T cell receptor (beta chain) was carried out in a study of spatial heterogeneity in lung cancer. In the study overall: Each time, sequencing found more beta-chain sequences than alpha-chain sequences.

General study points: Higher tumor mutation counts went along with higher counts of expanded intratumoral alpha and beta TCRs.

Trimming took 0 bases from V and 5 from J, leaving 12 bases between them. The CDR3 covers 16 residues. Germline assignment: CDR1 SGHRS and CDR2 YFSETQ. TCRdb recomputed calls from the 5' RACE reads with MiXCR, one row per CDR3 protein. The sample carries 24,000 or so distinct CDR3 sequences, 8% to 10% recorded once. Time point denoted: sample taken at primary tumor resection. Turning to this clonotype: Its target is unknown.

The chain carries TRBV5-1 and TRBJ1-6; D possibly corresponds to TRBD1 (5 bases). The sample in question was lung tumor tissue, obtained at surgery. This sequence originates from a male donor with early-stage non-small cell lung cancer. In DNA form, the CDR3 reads TGCGCCAGCAGCTTGGTACCCCAGGGTAATAATTCACCCCTCCACTTT. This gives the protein CASSLVPQGNNSPLHF.